The T cell receptor (beta chain) under discussion was sequenced for a study of cytomegalovirus exposure and HLA in healthy donors. Both 60 Vbeta primers and 13 Jbeta primers went into the PCR. Produced via immunoSEQ multiplex PCR; TCRdb's table is partial and in-frame only. This sample contains fewer than 85,000 clones. This CDR3 contains 15 residues. Germline V gives CDR1 SEHNR, CDR2 FQNEAQ (reference sequence). V shed 3 bases and J 5 bases; nucleotides not matched to a gene: 10. The sequence was collected from a young man in good health and CMV-seronegative. The chain links TRBV7-9 to TRBJ2-7; 7 nucleotides align to TRBD1. Source material: PBMCs. CDR3: CASSFRGGSEDEQYF. The CDR3 bases are TGTGCCAGCAGCTTTAGAGGGGGCTCGGAGGACGAGCAGTACTTC. The full variable domain, in which reference TRBV7-9 and TRBJ2-7 provide the parts outside the CDR3, is DTGVSQNPRHKITKRGQNVTFRCDPISEHNRLYWYRQTLGQGPEFLTYFQNEAQLEKSRLLSDRFSAERPKGSFSTLEIQRTEQGDSAMYLCASSFRGGSEDEQYFGPGTRLTVT.